These 18 T cell receptor beta chains originate from one sample sequenced in a study of blood T cell repertoires in COVID-19. Profiling relied on immunoSEQ multiplex PCR, and the TCRdb table lists in-frame clones only, not all of them. The repertoire holds roughly 320,000 clones, with around nine tenths as singletons. Sequencing used peripheral blood. These receptors were obtained from a man between 65 and 80 years old with acute or convalescent COVID-19.

V is TRBV29-1 and J is TRBJ2-3; 8 bases are shared with TRBD2. Germline V gene lookup returns CDR1 SQVTM and CDR2 ANQGSEA. The CDR3 contains 15 residues. Trimming removed 6 bases from V and 3 bases from J; junction bases left unmatched: 11. The CDR3 DNA reads as TGCAGCGTCGCGAGGGCGGGGGGACTAACAGATACGCAGTATTTT. It translates to CSVARAGGLTDTQYF.

DNA of the CDR3: TGTGCCAGCAGTTGGGCAGGTGGCCCCTACGAGCAGTACTTC. This gives the protein CASSWAGGPYEQYF. This rearrangement joins TRBV27 to TRBJ2-7; no firm D call. V was cut by 4 bases and J by 2 bases, with 12 bases left in between. Germline CDR1 is MNHEY and CDR2 is SMNVEV (reference sequence). The CDR3 totals 14 residues.

The rearrangement uses TRBV12-3 or TRBV12-4 and TRBJ1-4; perhaps TRBD1 as D (6 bases). V lost 7 bases to trimming and J lost 11 bases, with 14 bases between them. There are 12 residues in the CDR3. CDR3 residues: CASTPTGYKLFF. The CDR3 region has the DNA TGTGCCAGCACTCCAACAGGGTATAAACTGTTTTTT.

The chain uses TRBV5-4 and TRBJ1-2, with D perhaps matching TRBD1 (5 bases). Trimming removed 5 bases from V and 2 bases from J, with 13 bases in between. The germline CDR1 and CDR2 sequences are SGHNT and YYREEE (reference sequence). CDR3 length: 14 amino acids. The DNA for the CDR3 is TGTGCCAGCAGACCTCAGGGCCCCAACTATGGCTACACCTTC. Its translation is CASRPQGPNYGYTF.

CDR3 region: CASRDLRGFGNTIYF. The CDR3 DNA reads as TGTGCCAGCAGAGATCTCAGGGGGTTTGGAAACACCATATATTTT. The V and J genes are TRBV6-5 and TRBJ1-3, with 7 bases that match TRBD1. CDR1 is MNHEY, CDR2 SVGAGI, per germline. CDR3 length: 15 amino acids. With V trimmed by 6 bases and J by 3 bases, 8 bases remained unmatched.

This CDR3 reads CASSSRVLTEAFF. The CDR3 region has the DNA TGTGCCAGCAGCTCCCGGGTGCTCACTGAAGCTTTCTTT. The chain has TRBV7-2 and TRBJ1-1; D is unresolved. This CDR3 spans 13 amino acids. Germline-derived CDR1 and CDR2 are SGHTA and FQGNSA. Trimming cost V 4 bases and J 4 bases, with 10 bases left between them.

This chain connects TRBV7-2 to TRBJ1-1, with 7 bases lining up with TRBD1. With 5 bases clipped from V and 5 bases from J, the junction kept 8 bases outside the gene matches. This CDR3 contains 14 residues. Germline-derived CDR1 and CDR2 are SGHTA and FQGNSA. The CDR3 region has the DNA TGTGCCAGCAGCGTACAGGGGACCTCAACTGAAGCTTTCTTT. Amino acid sequence: CASSVQGTSTEAFF.

The chain has TRBV30 and TRBJ2-4, with D possibly being TRBD1 (5 bases). V dropped 1 base and J dropped 5 bases, with 6 bases sitting between them. This CDR3 region has 12 residues. Germline V gene data show CDR1 as GTSNPN and CDR2 as SVGIG (reference sequence). The CDR3 DNA reads TGTGCCTGGAGTGCAGGGCAAAACATTCAGTACTTC. This codes for CAWSAGQNIQYF.

This CDR3 is CASSPLHTSSTDTQYF. CDR3 nucleotide sequence: TGTGCCAGCAGCCCGTTACACACGTCTAGCACAGATACGCAGTATTTT. The rearrangement uses TRBV3-1 (or the pseudogene TRBV3-2) and TRBJ2-3; D gene unclear. The CDR3 runs to 16 residues. V shed 4 bases and J shed 0 bases, with 14 bases lying between them. Germline V gene lookup returns CDR1 LGHDT and CDR2 YNNKEL (reference sequence).

The rearrangement links TRBV28 to TRBJ2-2, with 13 bases that match TRBD2. Germline CDR1 and CDR2: MDHEN and SYDVKM. This CDR3 is 16 amino acids long. V was pared by 9 bases and J by 5 bases, with 9 bases of the junction left unmatched. CDR3 in amino acids: CASGLAGVSGTGELFF. The CDR3 DNA follows: TGTGCCAGTGGACTAGCGGGAGTGTCGGGGACCGGGGAGCTGTTTTTT.

This sequence joins TRBV10-3 and TRBJ1-6, with TRBD1 identical over 9 bases. CDR3 length: 15 amino acids. V lost 8 bases to trimming and J lost 0 bases; unmatched junction nucleotides: 2. Per the germline V gene, CDR1 is ENHRY and CDR2 is SYGVKD. The CDR3 sequence is CAISTGGSYNSPLHF. In nucleotides, the CDR3 is TGTGCCATCTCGACAGGGGGCTCCTATAATTCACCCCTCCACTTT.

The CDR3 nucleotides read TGTGCCAGCAGCTCCCCCGGACAGGGCCTGGAGACCCAGTACTTC. The encoded protein is CASSSPGQGLETQYF. The chain joins TRBV5-4 to TRBJ2-5, with 8 bases that match TRBD1. Germline V gives CDR1 SGHNT, CDR2 YYREEE (reference sequence). V trimming: 3 bases; J trimming: 5 bases; junction bases outside the gene matches: 9. The CDR3 runs 15 residues.

The chain couples TRBV12-3 or TRBV12-4 to TRBJ1-2, with TRBD1 matching over 7 bases. CDR3 length: 12 amino acids. With 6 bases clipped from V and 8 bases from J, the junction kept 6 bases outside the gene matches. This CDR3 reads CASRGTVGGYTF. For the CDR3, the DNA is TGTGCCAGCAGGGGGACAGTCGGGGGCTACACCTTC.

The genes are TRBV7-8 and TRBJ1-2, with TRBD1 as a possible D gene (6 bases). V was cut by 0 bases and J by 5 bases, with 10 bases left in between. The CDR3 totals 14 residues. Germline assignment: CDR1 SGHVS and CDR2 FQNEAQ. CDR3 amino acids: CASSLAGTGYGYTF. Written as DNA, the CDR3 is TGTGCCAGCAGCTTAGCGGGCACAGGGTATGGCTACACCTTC. Variable domain in full (rest from reference TRBV7-8 and TRBJ1-2): GAGVSQSPRYKVAKRGQDVALRCDPISGHVSLFWYQQALGQGPEFLTYFQNEAQLDKSGLPSDRFFAERPEGSVSTLKIQRTQQEDSAVYLCASSLAGTGYGYTFGSGTRLTVV.

This sequence joins TRBV6-2 or TRBV6-3 and TRBJ2-2, with a weak D call TRBD2 (6 bases). The V gene lost 0 bases and the J gene lost 6 bases, with 14 bases spanning the gap. CDR1 is MNHEY and CDR2 is SVGEGT in the germline V gene. The CDR3 extends over 16 amino acids. The CDR3 sequence: CASSYSPGVAPGELFF. CDR3 nucleotide sequence: TGTGCCAGCAGTTACTCCCCGGGGGTGGCCCCCGGGGAGCTGTTTTTT.

V is TRBV7-9 and J is TRBJ2-1; 8 bases match TRBD1. V dropped 5 bases and J dropped 1; count of bases not matched to a gene: 10. Germline-derived CDR1 and CDR2 are SEHNR and FQNEAQ (reference sequence). The CDR3 totals 17 residues. CDR3 in DNA: TGTGCCAGCAGCACACCAGTTCAGGGGGCTTCCTACAATGAGCAGTTCTTC. It encodes CASSTPVQGASYNEQFF.

This chain uses TRBV28 with TRBJ1-2; 9 nucleotides line up with TRBD1. V was clipped by 4 bases and J by 6 bases; unmatched bases: 3. Germline CDR1 MDHEN, CDR2 SYDVKM. The CDR3 is made up of 13 amino acids. CDR3 amino acids: CASSWTGVNGYTF. Written as DNA, the CDR3 is TGTGCCAGCAGTTGGACAGGGGTAAATGGCTACACCTTC.

The chain employs TRBV6-5 and TRBJ2-3; 8 bases fit TRBD1. V gave up 8 bases and J gave up 7 bases; unmatched junction bases: 8. Germline-derived CDR1 and CDR2 are MNHEY and SVGAGI. The CDR3 runs to 13 residues. The CDR3 coding sequence is TGTGCCAGCGGACCCAGGGGGCGAAATACGCAGTATTTT. As protein: CASGPRGRNTQYF.